Listed here are 32 T cell receptor beta chains from one sample, sequenced in a study of blood T cell repertoires in COVID-19. Some clones are missing from TCRdb's copy, which holds only in-frame ones; the method was immunoSEQ multiplex PCR. The sample shows roughly 63,000 clones, around 74% of them seen only once. The specimen was peripheral blood. These receptors were obtained from a woman of 80 years or more with acute or convalescent COVID-19.

The chain joins TRBV10-3 to TRBJ2-7; 9 positions match TRBD1. The trim removed 6 bases at V and 5 bases at J, leaving 8 bases unmatched. From germline, CDR1 is ENHRY and CDR2 SYGVKD. The CDR3 covers 14 residues. The CDR3 loop is CAISVQGALDEQYF. The CDR3 region has the DNA TGTGCCATCAGCGTACAGGGGGCGCTTGACGAGCAGTACTTC.

This chain connects TRBV7-2 to TRBJ2-1; 11 bases line up with TRBD2. V shed 1 base, J shed 8 bases, and the junction held 16 bases outside the gene matches. CDR1 is SGHTA and CDR2 is FQGNSA in the germline V gene. The CDR3 consists of 19 residues. The CDR3 protein is CASSLVTSGRPLGAHEQFF. Written as DNA, the CDR3 is TGTGCCAGCAGCTTAGTAACTAGCGGGAGACCTTTGGGCGCCCATGAGCAGTTCTTC.

This clone was seen only once. This chain links TRBV7-2 with TRBJ2-2; TRBD1 matches at 7 bases. Unmatched junction bases numbered 2, after V lost 3 bases and J lost 1 base. The CDR3 loop spans 15 amino acids. CDR1 is SGHTA, CDR2 FQGNSA, per germline. CDR3 sequence: CASSFYRGNTGELFF. The CDR3 DNA follows: TGTGCCAGCAGCTTTTACAGGGGGAACACCGGGGAGCTGTTTTTT.

This clone was observed a few times. This chain links TRBV2 with TRBJ1-2; perhaps TRBD1 as D (6 bases). From germline, CDR1 is SNHLY and CDR2 FYNNEI. Trimming took off 6 bases at V and 4 bases at J, with 12 bases between the two ends. The CDR3 contains 13 residues. The CDR3 bases are TGTGCCAGCAGGATAGGACAGCCCTATGGCTACACCTTC. Its protein product is CASRIGQPYGYTF.

This clone was recorded a few times. V is TRBV9 and J is TRBJ2-1; D not resolved. Between the trimmed V and J ends, which lost 0 bases and 9 bases, there was a span of 10 bases. The CDR3 runs 13 residues. Germline CDR1 SGDLS, CDR2 YYNGEE. The CDR3 protein is CASSVADFGEQFF. Written as DNA, the CDR3 is TGTGCCAGCAGCGTAGCAGATTTTGGTGAGCAGTTCTTC.

In this sample, this clone turned up once. The chain employs TRBV12-2 and TRBJ2-7; TRBD2, the D gene given by the table, was not confirmed from the DNA. TRBV12-2 is noted as a pseudogene. The CDR3 length is 14 residues. The CDR3 DNA follows: TGTGCAAGTCGCTTAATTAAGAGCTCCTACGAGCAGTACTTC. Translated, it gives CASRLIKSSYEQYF.

V and J are TRBV18 and TRBJ1-2; 9 bases align to TRBD1. The CDR3 is made up of 12 amino acids. The ends lost 4 bases at V and 10 bases at J; junction bases unmatched: 4. Per germline, CDR1 KGHSH and CDR2 LQKENI. The CDR3 nucleotides are TGTGCCAGCTCACGGGACAGGGAGGACTACACCTTC. It codes for CASSRDREDYTF. Filled out from reference TRBV18 and TRBJ1-2, the complete variable domain reads NAGVMQNPRHLVRRRGQEARLRCSPMKGHSHVYWYRQLPEEGLKFMVYLQKENIIDESGMPKERFSAEFPKEGPSILRIQQVVRGDSAAYFCASSRDREDYTFGSGTRLTVV.

The genes are TRBV19 and TRBJ1-5; the D gene is possibly TRBD1 (6 bases). CDR3 length: 12 amino acids. Trimming shortened V by 10 bases and J by 5 bases, and 12 bases separated the two germline ends. Germline V gene lookup returns CDR1 LNHDA and CDR2 SQIVND (reference sequence). The CDR3 DNA reads TGTGCCACCAGGACAGATCATCAGCCCCAGCATTTT. Translation: CATRTDHQPQHF.

V and J are TRBV6-4 and TRBJ1-6; 7 bases map to TRBD1. Germline trimming cut 2 bases from V and 9 bases from J; bases unmatched to any gene: 10. The CDR3 loop spans 16 amino acids. The germline CDR1 and CDR2 sequences are MRHNA and SNTAGT. CDR3 sequence: CASSDSAGGFASPLHF. In nucleotides, the CDR3 is TGTGCCAGCAGTGACAGTGCAGGGGGATTCGCTTCACCCCTCCACTTT.

The V call is TRBV14, the J call TRBJ2-1; no clear D. Trimming removed 4 bases at V and 0 bases at J, with 10 bases between. There are 15 residues in the CDR3. CDR1 is SGHDN, CDR2 FVKESK, per germline. CDR3 residues: CASSPRANSYNEQFF. The CDR3 nucleotides read TGTGCCAGCAGCCCTAGAGCAAACTCCTACAATGAGCAGTTCTTC.

The chain has TRBV10-3 and TRBJ1-4, with 7 bases aligning to TRBD1. This CDR3 contains 18 residues. Germline V gives CDR1 ENHRY, CDR2 SYGVKD. V lost 6 bases and J lost 0; bases outside the gene matches: 13. CDR3 nucleotides: TGTGCCATCAGCTCCGGGACAGCGGGAGATGCAACTAATGAAAAACTGTTTTTT. Protein: CAISSGTAGDATNEKLFF.

The chain employs TRBV5-4 and TRBJ1-4, with 8 bases matching TRBD1. Germline-derived CDR1 and CDR2 are SGHNT and YYREEE (reference sequence). Trimming took 4 bases from V and 4 from J; bases not matched to a gene: 3. CDR3 length: 14 residues. In DNA form, the CDR3 reads TGTGCCAGCAGCCCGGACAGGGTTAATGAAAAACTGTTTTTT. Residues: CASSPDRVNEKLFF.

The chain uses TRBV5-1 and TRBJ2-6, with 9 bases that match TRBD1. The CDR3 consists of 19 residues. V was pared by 6 bases and J by 4 bases, with 17 bases of the junction left unmatched. CDR1 SGHRS and CDR2 YFSETQ come from the germline V gene. The CDR3 loop is CASTESIWDRVYGANVLTF. CDR3 coding DNA: TGCGCCAGCACCGAGTCGATTTGGGACAGGGTGTACGGGGCCAACGTCCTGACTTTC. The full variable domain, rest sourced from reference TRBV5-1 and TRBJ2-6, is KAGVTQTPRYLIKTRGQQVTLSCSPISGHRSVSWYQQTPGQGLQFLFEYFSETQRNKGNFPGRFSGRQFSNSRSEMNVSTLELGDSALYLCASTESIWDRVYGANVLTFGAGSRLTVL.

The chain joins TRBV4-3 to TRBJ2-3, with TRBD2 matching 10 bases. There are 19 residues in the CDR3. Looked up from germline, CDR1 is LGHNA and CDR2 is YSLEER. Germline trimming cut 0 bases from V and 6 bases from J; bases unmatched to any gene: 15. The CDR3 spells CASSQDSNLASGSMDTQYF. In DNA form, the CDR3 reads TGCGCCAGCAGCCAAGATAGTAATCTGGCTAGCGGGAGTATGGATACGCAGTATTTT.

This chain links TRBV6-2 or TRBV6-3 with TRBJ1-1; 10 nucleotides agree with TRBD1. With V trimmed by 5 bases and J by 6 bases, 9 bases remained unmatched. CDR1 MNHEY and CDR2 SVGEGT come from the germline V gene. This CDR3 is built from 15 residues. The CDR3 region is CASSQTPGQGPEAFF. CDR3 nucleotides: TGTGCCAGCAGTCAAACTCCGGGACAGGGGCCTGAAGCTTTCTTT.

The rearrangement uses TRBV28 and TRBJ1-5; TRBD1 matches at 8 bases. The V gene end was trimmed by 2 bases and the J gene end by 4 bases; junction bases not matched to a gene: 7. The CDR3 contains 16 residues. From germline, CDR1 is MDHEN and CDR2 SYDVKM. The CDR3 DNA sequence: TGTGCCAGCAGTTTACCCCAGGGGGCACAAAATCAGCCCCAGCATTTT. Its translation: CASSLPQGAQNQPQHF.

This chain joins TRBV27 and TRBJ2-7, with 11 bases identical to TRBD2. The CDR3 sequence is 15 residues long. Germline-derived CDR1 and CDR2 are MNHEY and SMNVEV (reference sequence). The trim removed 3 bases at V and 5 bases at J, leaving 6 bases unmatched. CDR3 region: CASSFVAGGRDEQYF. The CDR3 nucleotides read TGTGCCAGCAGTTTCGTAGCGGGAGGGCGCGACGAGCAGTACTTC.

This chain joins TRBV6-6 and TRBJ1-5, with 10 bases lining up with TRBD1. From germline, CDR1 is MNHNY and CDR2 SVGAGI (reference sequence). CDR3 length: 19 amino acids. V gave up 5 bases and J gave up 3 bases; unmatched junction bases: 16. For the CDR3, the DNA is TGTGCCAGCAGTCGTTATGGACAGGGGGGGACGGGGGACAATCAGCCCCAGCATTTT. This gives the protein CASSRYGQGGTGDNQPQHF.

This chain links TRBV6-6 with TRBJ2-4; no firm D call. The germline CDR1 and CDR2 sequences are MNHNY and SVGAGI (reference sequence). This CDR3 comprises 13 residues. V dropped 5 bases and J dropped 5 bases, with 10 bases sitting between them. In DNA form, the CDR3 reads TGTGCCAGCAGTCTCCCAGGCCAAAACATTCAGTACTTC. Its protein product is CASSLPGQNIQYF.

The V call is TRBV30, the J call TRBJ1-6; possible D gene TRBD1, 6 bases. The length of the CDR3 is 12 residues. V lost 5 bases, J lost 7 bases, and 9 bases lay in between. CDR1 is GTSNPN and CDR2 is SVGIG in the germline V gene (reference sequence). The CDR3 nucleotides are TGTGCCTGGGGACAGTCCAATTCACCCCTCCACTTT. This codes for CAWGQSNSPLHF.

The gene calls are TRBV11-3 and TRBJ2-1; 14 bases match TRBD2. This CDR3 has 18 residues. Looked up from germline, CDR1 is SGHNT and CDR2 is YENEEA. V was pared by 5 bases and J by 2 bases, with 8 bases of the junction left unmatched. The CDR3 DNA is TGTGCCAGCAGCCCGGGGACTAGCGGGAGTGTCGCCTACAATGAGCAGTTCTTC. Protein product: CASSPGTSGSVAYNEQFF.

V usage is TRBV5-1 and J usage is TRBJ2-7; 7 bases are shared with TRBD2. V was clipped by 3 bases and J by 5 bases; unmatched bases: 11. CDR1 is SGHRS and CDR2 is YFSETQ in the germline V gene. CDR3 length equals 15 residues. CDR3 in amino acids: CASSSRSGLWNEQYF. The CDR3, as DNA: TGCGCCAGCAGCTCTCGTAGCGGGCTTTGGAACGAGCAGTACTTC. Together with reference TRBV5-1 and TRBJ2-7, the CDR3 gives the full variable domain: KAGVTQTPRYLIKTRGQQVTLSCSPISGHRSVSWYQQTPGQGLQFLFEYFSETQRNKGNFPGRFSGRQFSNSRSEMNVSTLELGDSALYLCASSSRSGLWNEQYFGPGTRLTVT.

Here the CDR3 DNA reads TGTGCCAGCAGCCAAGAACGTAGGGGTTCCCAAGAGACCCAGTACTTC. Encoded protein: CASSQERRGSQETQYF. The J gene is TRBJ2-5, the V gene TRBV3-1 (or the pseudogene TRBV3-2), with TRBD1 as a possible D gene (5 bases). The V end was cut by 0 bases, the J end by 1 base, with 12 bases between. The CDR3 contains 16 residues. Germline CDR1 reads LGHDT; CDR2 reads YNNKEL (reference sequence).

This chain connects TRBV11-3 to TRBJ2-3, with D maybe TRBD2 (6 bases). CDR3 length equals 14 residues. Trimming pared 5 bases from V and 3 bases from J, leaving 12 bases between. Germline CDR1 is SGHNT and CDR2 is YENEEA. The CDR3 DNA reads TGTGCCAGCAGCGCCCCGCGGGGAACAGATACGCAGTATTTT. It codes for CASSAPRGTDTQYF.

The chain recombines TRBV18 with TRBJ2-7; D is uncertain. The germline V and J ends were trimmed by 2 bases and 0 bases, with 14 bases remaining between them. The CDR3 is 16 amino acids. The germline V gene has CDR1 KGHSH and CDR2 LQKENI. The CDR3 DNA reads as TGTGCCAGCTCACCAAGTACGTTGAGTACCTCCTACGAGCAGTACTTC. Its translation is CASSPSTLSTSYEQYF.

By share, this clone counts as medium-sized (0.01 to 0.1%). The rearrangement links TRBV6-4 to TRBJ2-1, with 8 positions matching TRBD2. The CDR3 is 15 residues long. From germline, CDR1 is MRHNA and CDR2 SNTAGT. J lost 4 bases, V lost 3 bases, and 5 bases had no gene match. CDR3 residues: CASSDDPSGYNEQFF. The CDR3 DNA follows: TGTGCCAGCAGTGATGATCCTAGCGGGTACAATGAGCAGTTCTTC.

J is TRBJ2-1 and V is TRBV18, with unresolved D. Germline V gives CDR1 KGHSH, CDR2 LQKENI. The CDR3 totals 15 residues. V lost 0 bases, J lost 2 bases, and 8 bases lay in between. The CDR3 region is CASSPPGGAYNEQFF. The CDR3 DNA follows: TGTGCCAGCTCACCACCTGGCGGCGCCTACAATGAGCAGTTCTTC.

This clone was detected a few times. The genes are TRBV28 and TRBJ2-7; TRBD2 matches 13 bases. Germline V gene lookup returns CDR1 MDHEN and CDR2 SYDVKM. The V gene end was trimmed by 7 bases and the J gene end by 3 bases; junction bases not matched to a gene: 3. This CDR3 contains 14 residues. In nucleotides, the CDR3 is TGTGCCAGCACAAGGACTAGCGGGAGCTACGAGCAGTACTTC. It yields the protein CASTRTSGSYEQYF.

CDR3 loop: CASSSFSGTGAFF. CDR3 nucleotide sequence: TGTGCCAGCAGTAGCTTTTCAGGGACAGGAGCTTTCTTT. The V call is TRBV7-9, the J call TRBJ1-1; 8 bases match TRBD1. J gave up 10 bases and V 6 bases, and 10 bases lay outside the gene matches. Germline-derived CDR1 and CDR2 are SEHNR and FQNEAQ (reference sequence). The CDR3 contains 13 residues. The variable domain in full, with the rest retrieved from reference TRBV7-9 and TRBJ1-1, is DTGVSQNPRHKITKRGQNVTFRCDPISEHNRLYWYRQTLGQGPEFLTYFQNEAQLEKSRLLSDRFSAERPKGSFSTLEIQRTEQGDSAMYLCASSSFSGTGAFFGQGTRLTVV.

The J gene is TRBJ1-2, the V gene TRBV28; possible D gene TRBD1, 5 bases. The CDR3 extends over 14 amino acids. V was shortened by 11 bases and J by 1 base, with 17 bases between the two germline ends. Germline V gene data show CDR1 as MDHEN and CDR2 as SYDVKM. CDR3 nucleotides: TGTGCCGCCGCCCCGGACGGGGGTAACTATGGCTACACCTTC. Its protein is CAAAPDGGNYGYTF.

This CDR3 is CASSIGTGSYGYTF. The CDR3 DNA reads TGTGCCAGTAGTATAGGGACAGGTTCCTATGGCTACACCTTC. This rearrangement joins TRBV19 to TRBJ1-2, with TRBD1 identical over 7 bases. The CDR3 has 14 residues. V was clipped by 1 base and J by 4 bases; unmatched bases: 3. CDR1 and CDR2 from the germline V gene are LNHDA and SQIVND (reference sequence).

The V and J genes are TRBV6-5 and TRBJ2-3; D might be TRBD2 (6 bases). With 6 bases removed from V and 2 bases from J, the gap between germline ends came to 12 bases. The CDR3 consists of 14 residues. In germline, CDR1 is MNHEY, CDR2 SVGAGI. This CDR3 is CASSKGLATDTQYF. For the CDR3, the DNA is TGTGCCAGCAGCAAGGGACTTGCCACAGATACGCAGTATTTT.